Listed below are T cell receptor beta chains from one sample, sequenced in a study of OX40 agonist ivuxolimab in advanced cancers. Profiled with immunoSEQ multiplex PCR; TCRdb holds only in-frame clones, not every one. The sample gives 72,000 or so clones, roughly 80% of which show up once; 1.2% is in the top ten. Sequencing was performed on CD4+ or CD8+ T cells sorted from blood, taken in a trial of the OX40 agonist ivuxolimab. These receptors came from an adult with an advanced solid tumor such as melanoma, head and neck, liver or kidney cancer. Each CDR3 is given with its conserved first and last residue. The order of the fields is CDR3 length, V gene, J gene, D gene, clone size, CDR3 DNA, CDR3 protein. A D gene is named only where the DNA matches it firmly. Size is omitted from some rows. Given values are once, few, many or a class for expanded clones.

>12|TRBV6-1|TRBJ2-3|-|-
TGTGCCAGCAGTGGGAGTTTAGATACGCAGTATTTT
CASSGSLDTQYF
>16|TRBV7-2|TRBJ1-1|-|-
TGTGCCAGCAGCTTAGTGCAGGGCCCCCCTGGAAGATCAGCTTTCTTT
CASSLVQGPPGRSAFF
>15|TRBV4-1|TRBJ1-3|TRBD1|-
TGCGCCAGCAGCCAAGACGGGACAGGGCCCAACACCATATATTTT
CASSQDGTGPNTIYF
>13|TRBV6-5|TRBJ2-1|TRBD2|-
TGTGCCAGCAGGGGACTAGCGGTAAATGAGCAGTTCTTC
CASRGLAVNEQFF
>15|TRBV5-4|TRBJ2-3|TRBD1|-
TGTGCCAGCAGCTTTGAGACAGGGTACACAGATACGCAGTATTTT
CASSFETGYTDTQYF
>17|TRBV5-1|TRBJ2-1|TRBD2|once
TGCGCCAGCAGCTTGGACCTCCGGCGGGGGGGCCGCGATGAGCAGTTCTTC
CASSLDLRRGGRDEQFF
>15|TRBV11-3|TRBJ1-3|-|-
TGTGCCAGCAGCTTCCTAGGGAGCTCTGGAAACACCATATATTTT
CASSFLGSSGNTIYF
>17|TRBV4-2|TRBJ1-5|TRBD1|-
TGTGCCAGCAGCCAAGAGGGACAGGGGAGAGGGAATCAGCCCCAGCATTTT
CASSQEGQGRGNQPQHF
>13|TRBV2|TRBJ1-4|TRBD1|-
TGTGCCAGCAGCCGGGACAGCGGGGAAAAACTGTTTTTT
CASSRDSGEKLFF
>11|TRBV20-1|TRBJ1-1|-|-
TGCAGTGCCACTATGAACACTGAAGCTTTCTTT
CSATMNTEAFF
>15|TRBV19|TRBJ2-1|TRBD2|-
TGTGCCAGTAGTATGACTAGCGGAAGCTACAATGAGCAGTTCTTC
CASSMTSGSYNEQFF
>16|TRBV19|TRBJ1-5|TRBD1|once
TGTGCCAGTAGTATACCGACAGGGCGAAGCAATCAGCCCCAGCATTTT
CASSIPTGRSNQPQHF
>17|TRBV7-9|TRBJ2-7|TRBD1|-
TGTGCCAGCAGCTCGAAACCGACAGGGATCATAGTTTACGAGCAGTACTTC
CASSSKPTGIIVYEQYF
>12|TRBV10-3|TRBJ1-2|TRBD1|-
TGTGCCATCAGTCCGGACAGGGGTGGCTACACCTTC
CAISPDRGGYTF
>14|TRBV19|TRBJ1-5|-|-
TGTGCCAGTAGGGGAACGGGTAACTATCAGCCCCAGCATTTT
CASRGTGNYQPQHF
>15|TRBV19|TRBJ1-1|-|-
TGTGCCAGCGAGCTTTCGGGGTCTTTTGTCACTGAAGCTTTCTTT
CASELSGSFVTEAFF
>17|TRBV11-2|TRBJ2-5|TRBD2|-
TGTGCCAGCAGCTTAGTTGGCCTAGCGGGGGGGCAAGAGACCCAGTACTTC
CASSLVGLAGGQETQYF
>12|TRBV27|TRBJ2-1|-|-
TGTGCCAGCAGTTTAAGGGGAGTAGAGCAGTTCTTC
CASSLRGVEQFF
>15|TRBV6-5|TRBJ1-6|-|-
TGTGCCAGCACCCGAGGGGACCTACAGGATTCACCCCTCCACTTT
CASTRGDLQDSPLHF
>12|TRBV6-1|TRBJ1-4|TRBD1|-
TGTGCCAGCAGTGAACCCGGGACAGAACTGTTTTTT
CASSEPGTELFF
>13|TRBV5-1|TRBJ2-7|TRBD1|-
TGCGCCAGCAGCTTCGACAGGGTGCAGGAGCAGTACTTC
CASSFDRVQEQYF
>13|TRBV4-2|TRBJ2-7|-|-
TGTGCCAGCAGCCAACTAGCAAGTTACGAGCAGTACTTC
CASSQLASYEQYF
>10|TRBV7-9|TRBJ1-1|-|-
TGTGCCAGCAGCTTTGAGGAAGCTTTCTTT
CASSFEEAFF
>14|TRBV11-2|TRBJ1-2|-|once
TGTGCCAGCAGCTTAGGTCGCCAGCTCTATGGCTACACCTTC
CASSLGRQLYGYTF
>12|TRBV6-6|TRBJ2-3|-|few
TGTGCCAGCAGTTACTCGGGGGGCGACGGGGTTTTT
CASSYSGGDGVF
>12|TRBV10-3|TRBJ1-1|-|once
TGTGCCATCAGTGAGTCGGCTGGGGAAGCTTTCTTT
CAISESAGEAFF
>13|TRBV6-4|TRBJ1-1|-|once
TGTGCCAGCAGCACGGACAGTTACACTGAAGCTTTCTTT
CASSTDSYTEAFF
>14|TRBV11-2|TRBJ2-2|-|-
TGTGCCAGCAGCTTACAGGCCGGGACCGGGGAGCTGTTTTTT
CASSLQAGTGELFF
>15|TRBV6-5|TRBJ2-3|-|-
TGTGCCAGCAAGTCGACCCAGAACGTCGGGGATACGCAGTATTTT
CASKSTQNVGDTQYF
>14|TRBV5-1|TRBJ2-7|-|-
TGCGCCAGCAGAGCATTTCAGGTTCCCTACGAGCAGTACTTC
CASRAFQVPYEQYF
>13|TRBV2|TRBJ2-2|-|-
TGTGCCAGCAATCGCGAAGGAACCGGGGAGCTGTTTTTT
CASNREGTGELFF
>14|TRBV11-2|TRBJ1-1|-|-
TGTGCCAGCAGCTTGGGACAACAGAACACTGAAGCTTTCTTT
CASSLGQQNTEAFF
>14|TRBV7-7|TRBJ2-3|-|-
TGTGCCAGCAGCTACCAGGGACCCACAGATACGCAGTATTTT
CASSYQGPTDTQYF
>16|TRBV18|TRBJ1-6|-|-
TGTGCCAGCTCACCATATGACCAGCTCAATAATTCACCCCTCCACTTT
CASSPYDQLNNSPLHF
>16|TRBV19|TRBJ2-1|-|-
TGTGCCAGTAGTATAGGAGACGTTAGGACCTACAATGAGCAGTTCTTC
CASSIGDVRTYNEQFF
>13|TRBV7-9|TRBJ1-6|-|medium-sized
TGTGCCAGCAGCTTAGGGCAAGATTCACCCCTCCACTTT
CASSLGQDSPLHF
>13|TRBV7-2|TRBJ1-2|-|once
TGTGCCAGCAGCTTCAGTTACTGGTCTGGCTACACCTTC
CASSFSYWSGYTF
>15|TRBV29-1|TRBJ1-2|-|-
TGCAGCGTTGCCCCGTTGGGGAGCAGTAACTATGGCTACACCTTC
CSVAPLGSSNYGYTF
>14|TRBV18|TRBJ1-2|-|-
TGTGCCAGCTCACATGAACAGGGAAACTATGGCTACACCTTC
CASSHEQGNYGYTF
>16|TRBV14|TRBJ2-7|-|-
TGTGCCAGCAGCCAGAGGGCGGTGGGAGGTTTCGGCGAGCAGTACTTC
CASSQRAVGGFGEQYF
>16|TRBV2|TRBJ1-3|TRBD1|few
TGTGCCAGCACCAGAGCGACAGGGTCATCTGGAAACACCATATATTTT
CASTRATGSSGNTIYF
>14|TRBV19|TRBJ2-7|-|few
TGTGCCAGTAGTATTCGGGACGGCTCCTACGAGCAGTACTTC
CASSIRDGSYEQYF
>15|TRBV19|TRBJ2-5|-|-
TGTGCCAGTAGTACCAACAGGGCCGGACAAGAGACCCAGTACTTC
CASSTNRAGQETQYF
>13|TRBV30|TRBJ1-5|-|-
TGTGCCTGGAGCCTGGATCGGGATCAGCCCCAGCATTTT
CAWSLDRDQPQHF
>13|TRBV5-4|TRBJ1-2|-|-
TGTGCCAGCAGCCACGGGTCCCCCTATGGCTACACCTTC
CASSHGSPYGYTF
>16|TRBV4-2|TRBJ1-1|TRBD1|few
TGTGCCAGCAGCCCAGGAGGGGACAGGTGGAACACTGAAGCTTTCTTT
CASSPGGDRWNTEAFF
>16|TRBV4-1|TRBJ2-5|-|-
TGCGCCAGCAGCCAAGACCCGAGTGGGGGCACAGAGACCCAGTACTTC
CASSQDPSGGTETQYF
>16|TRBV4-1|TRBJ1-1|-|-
TGCGCCAGCAGCCAAGAGGGCGGGACGTTATACACTGAAGCTTTCTTT
CASSQEGGTLYTEAFF
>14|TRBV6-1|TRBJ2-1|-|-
TGTGCCACCGCCTCCCTACTCATCCATGATGAGCAGTTCTTC
CATASLLIHDEQFF
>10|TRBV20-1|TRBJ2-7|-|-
TGCAGTGCTAATGGGGCCGAGCAGTACTTC
CSANGAEQYF
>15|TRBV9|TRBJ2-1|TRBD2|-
TGTGCCAGCAGCCTCAGACTAGCGGGGGGCGGTGAGCAGTTCTTC
CASSLRLAGGGEQFF